This TCR beta chain was found in a study of T cell responses to AZD1222 COVID-19 vaccine. This clone was counted a single time. Trimming removed 7 bases at V and 1 base at J, with 10 bases between. Germline values: CDR1 MNHEY, CDR2 SVGAGI. This CDR3 region has 13 residues. Using immunoSEQ multiplex PCR, the repertoire was profiled, and TCRdb retains in-frame clones only, with some absent. The repertoire includes 200,000 to 250,000 clones, 85% to 95% of them detected once, and 1% sits in the top ten. The chain couples TRBV6-5 to TRBJ1-1, with D uncertain. The clonotype comes from an adult in good health. The source material was peripheral blood, sampled on day 0 of MenACWY control vaccination. This chain's CDR3 is CASKVVGNTEAFF. The CDR3 coding sequence is TGTGCCAGCAAGGTGGTAGGGAACACTGAAGCTTTCTTT.